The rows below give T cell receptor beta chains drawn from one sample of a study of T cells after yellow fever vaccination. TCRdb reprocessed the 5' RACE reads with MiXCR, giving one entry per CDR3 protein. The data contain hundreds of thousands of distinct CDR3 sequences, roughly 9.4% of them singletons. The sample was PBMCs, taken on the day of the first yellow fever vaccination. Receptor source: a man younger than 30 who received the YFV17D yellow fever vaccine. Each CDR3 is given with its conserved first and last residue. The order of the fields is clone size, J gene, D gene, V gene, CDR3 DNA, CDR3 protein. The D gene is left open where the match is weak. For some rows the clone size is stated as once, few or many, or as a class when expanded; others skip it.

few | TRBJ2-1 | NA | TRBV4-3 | TGCGCCAGCAGCCAAGACAGGTCCGGGTCTGAGCAGTTCTTC | CASSQDRSGSEQFF
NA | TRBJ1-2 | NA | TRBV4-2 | TGTGCCAGCAGCCTCGGCTTCCTCTGGGGGAGTGATGGCTACACCTTC | CASSLGFLWGSDGYTF
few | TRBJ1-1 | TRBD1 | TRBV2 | TGTGCCAGCAAGGCAGGGGGTTTCCTGGGGACTGAAGCTTTCTTT | CASKAGGFLGTEAFF
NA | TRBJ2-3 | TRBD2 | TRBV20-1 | TGCAGTGCTAGAGGGGGACTACTCACAGATACGCAGTATTTT | CSARGGLLTDTQYF
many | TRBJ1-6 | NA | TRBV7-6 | TGTGCCAGCAGCTCGCTTAATTCACCCCTCCACTTT | CASSSLNSPLHF
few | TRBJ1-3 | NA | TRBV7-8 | TGTGCCAGCAGCAGTCGACAGGCAGACTCTGGAAACACCATATATTTT | CASSSRQADSGNTIYF
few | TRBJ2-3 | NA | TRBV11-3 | TGTGCCAGCAGCAAAACACTCGGACGCACAGATACGCAGTATTTT | CASSKTLGRTDTQYF
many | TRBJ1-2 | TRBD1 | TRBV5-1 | TGCGCCAGCAGCTTGGCCGGGACAGGGTATTATGGCTACACCTTC | CASSLAGTGYYGYTF
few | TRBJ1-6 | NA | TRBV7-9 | TGTGCCAGCAGCTTAGCGGCGACGGGTAATTCACCCCTCCACTTT | CASSLAATGNSPLHF
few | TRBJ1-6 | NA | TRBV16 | TGTGCCAGCAGCCAAAGGCAGGGGTTTTCACCCCTCCACTTT | CASSQRQGFSPLHF
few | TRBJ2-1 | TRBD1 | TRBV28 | TGTGCCAGCAGGACCGAGGACAGGGCCACCAATGAGCAGTTCTTC | CASRTEDRATNEQFF
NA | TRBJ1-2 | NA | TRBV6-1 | TGTGCCAGCAGCCTATATGGGGACGGGGGCTATGGCTACACCTTC | CASSLYGDGGYGYTF
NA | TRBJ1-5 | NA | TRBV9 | TGTGCCAGCAGCCGGGGAGAGAATCAGCCCCAGCATTTT | CASSRGENQPQHF
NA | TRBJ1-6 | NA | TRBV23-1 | TGCGCCAGCAGCCAGGCAGGGGTGAATTCACCCCTCCACTTT | CASSQAGVNSPLHF
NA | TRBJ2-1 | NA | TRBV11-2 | TGTGCCAGCAGCCTGTATGACTCCAACAATGAGCAGTTCTTC | CASSLYDSNNEQFF
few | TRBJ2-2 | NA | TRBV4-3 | TGCGCCAGCAGCCCGACCCGCCGCCGGGAGCTGTTTTTT | CASSPTRRRELFF
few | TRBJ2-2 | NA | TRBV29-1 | TGCAGCGTTGAAGGGGGGAACACCGGGGAGCTGTTTTTT | CSVEGGNTGELFF
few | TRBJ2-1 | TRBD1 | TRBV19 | TGTGCCAGTAGTGGCCGACAGGGATATGAGCAGTTCTTC | CASSGRQGYEQFF
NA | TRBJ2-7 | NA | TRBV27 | TGTGCCAGCAGTTTACCGGCCAGGCCGGACGAGCAGTACTTC | CASSLPARPDEQYF
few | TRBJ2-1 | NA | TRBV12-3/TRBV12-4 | TGTGCCAGCAGTCCACTCTTAGGATGGGGTATCCATGAGCAGTTCTTC | CASSPLLGWGIHEQFF
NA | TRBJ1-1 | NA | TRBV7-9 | TGTGCCAGCAGCTTAGTCGGAGCGACAATTGACACTGAAGCTTTCTTT | CASSLVGATIDTEAFF
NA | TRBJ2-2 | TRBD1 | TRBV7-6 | TGTGCCAGCAGCTTAGCTGTCGGACAGGTGAACACCGGGGAGCTGTTTTTT | CASSLAVGQVNTGELFF
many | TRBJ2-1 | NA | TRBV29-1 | TGCAGCGTCCAGGGTATATCCGTCAATGAGCAGTTCTTC | CSVQGISVNEQFF
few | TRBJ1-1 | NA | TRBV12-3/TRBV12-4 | TGTGCCAGCACCACCGGGGGCAGCTTGAACACTGAAGCTTTCTTT | CASTTGGSLNTEAFF
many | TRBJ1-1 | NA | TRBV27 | TGTGCCAGCAGAAGGCTCGAGGGGAACACTGAAGCTTTCTTT | CASRRLEGNTEAFF
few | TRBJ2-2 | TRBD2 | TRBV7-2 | TGTGCCAGCAGCTGGACCGGGACTAGCGACACCGGGGAGCTGTTTTTT | CASSWTGTSDTGELFF
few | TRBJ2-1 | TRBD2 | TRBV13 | TGTGCCAGCAGCTTAGGCAGCCCTAGCGGCAATGAGCAGTTCTTC | CASSLGSPSGNEQFF
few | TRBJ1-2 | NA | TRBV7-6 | TGTGCCAGCAGCCCAAGCTCGGAAGGCTACACCTTC | CASSPSSEGYTF
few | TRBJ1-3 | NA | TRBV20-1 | TGCAGTGCTAGAGAGTGGGGGGGGCCCATTGCTGGAAACACCATATATTTT | CSAREWGGPIAGNTIYF
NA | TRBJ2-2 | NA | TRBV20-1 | TGCAGTGCTTCCTCCGGGGCAGCGAACACCCGGGAGCTGTTTTTT | CSASSGAANTRELFF
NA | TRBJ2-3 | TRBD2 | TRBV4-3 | TGCGCCAGCAGCCAAAGCGAGCGGGGGAGCACAGATACGCAGTATTTT | CASSQSERGSTDTQYF
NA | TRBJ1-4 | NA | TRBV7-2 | TGTGCCAGCAGCGCTAAAGTTCGTGGGTCTAATGAAAAACTGTTTTTT | CASSAKVRGSNEKLFF